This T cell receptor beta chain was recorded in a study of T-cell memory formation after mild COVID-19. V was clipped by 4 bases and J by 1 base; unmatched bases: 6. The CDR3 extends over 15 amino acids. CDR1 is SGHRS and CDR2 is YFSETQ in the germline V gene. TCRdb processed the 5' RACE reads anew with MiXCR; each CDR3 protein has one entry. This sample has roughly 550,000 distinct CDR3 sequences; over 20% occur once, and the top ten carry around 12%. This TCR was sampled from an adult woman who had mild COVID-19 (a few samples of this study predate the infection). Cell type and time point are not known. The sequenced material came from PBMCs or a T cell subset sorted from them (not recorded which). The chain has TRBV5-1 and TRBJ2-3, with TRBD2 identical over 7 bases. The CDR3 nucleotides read TGCGCCAGCAGCGTGAGCGGGATTCGCACAGATACGCAGTATTTT. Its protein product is CASSVSGIRTDTQYF. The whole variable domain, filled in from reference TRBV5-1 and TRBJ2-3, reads KAGVTQTPRYLIKTRGQQVTLSCSPISGHRSVSWYQQTPGQGLQFLFEYFSETQRNKGNFPGRFSGRQFSNSRSEMNVSTLELGDSALYLCASSVSGIRTDTQYFGPGTRLTVL.